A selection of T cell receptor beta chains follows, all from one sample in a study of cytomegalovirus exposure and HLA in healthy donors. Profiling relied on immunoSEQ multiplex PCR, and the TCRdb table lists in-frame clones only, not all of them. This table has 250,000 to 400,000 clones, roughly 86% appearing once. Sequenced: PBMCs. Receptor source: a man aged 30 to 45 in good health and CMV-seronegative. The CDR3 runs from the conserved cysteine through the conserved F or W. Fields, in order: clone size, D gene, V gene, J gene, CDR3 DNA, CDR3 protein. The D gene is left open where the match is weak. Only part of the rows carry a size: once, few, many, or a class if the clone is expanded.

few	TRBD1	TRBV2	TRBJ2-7	TGTGCCAGCAGCCCCGACAGGGGGCTAACCTACGAGCAGTACTTC	CASSPDRGLTYEQYF
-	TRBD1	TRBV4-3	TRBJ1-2	TGCGCCAGCAGACCCGGGACAGGGGAGACGGGCGGCTACACCTTC	CASRPGTGETGGYTF
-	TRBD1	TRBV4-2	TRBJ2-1	TGTGCCAGCAGCCAACACTCCGGGACAGGGTTTTCATGGGAGCAGTTCTTC	CASSQHSGTGFSWEQFF
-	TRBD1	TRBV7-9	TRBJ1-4	TGTGCCAGCAGCTCCTACCGACAGGGGTTTGCAACTAATGAAAAACTGTTTTTT	CASSSYRQGFATNEKLFF
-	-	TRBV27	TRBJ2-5	TGTGCCAGCAAAGCGCAGGGCCAAGAGACCCAGTACTTC	CASKAQGQETQYF
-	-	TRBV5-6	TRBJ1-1	TGTGCCAGCAGCTTGGTGGGGCAGTCCCTAGGGACTGAAGCTTTCTTT	CASSLVGQSLGTEAFF
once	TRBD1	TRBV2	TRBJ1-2	TGTGCCAGCAAACCGGGACAGGGGTTTCGTGGCTACACCTTC	CASKPGQGFRGYTF
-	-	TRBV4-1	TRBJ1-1	TGCGCCAGCAGCCAAGACCAGGGGTGGAGAGTCACTGAAGCTTTCTTT	CASSQDQGWRVTEAFF
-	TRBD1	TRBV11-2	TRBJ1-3	TGTGCCAGCAGCTGGACAGGACCTGGAAACACCATATATTTT	CASSWTGPGNTIYF
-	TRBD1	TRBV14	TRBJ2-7	TGTGCCAGCAGCCACCCCGGGACAGGGGGCTTCGAGCAGTACTTC	CASSHPGTGGFEQYF
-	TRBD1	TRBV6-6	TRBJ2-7	TGTGCCAGCAGTTACTCGGACAGGGGTTATTACGAGCAGTACTTC	CASSYSDRGYYEQYF
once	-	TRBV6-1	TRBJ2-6	TGTGCCAGCAGTGAATACTCCGGGAGAGCTGGGGCCAACGTCCTGACTTTC	CASSEYSGRAGANVLTF
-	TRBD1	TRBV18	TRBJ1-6	TGTGCCAGCTCACTAACGGGGACAGAGGGTTATTCACCCCTCCACTTT	CASSLTGTEGYSPLHF
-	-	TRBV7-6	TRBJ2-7	TGTGCCAGCAGCTTAGAACAGGGTGCGGGCTACGAGCAGTACTTC	CASSLEQGAGYEQYF
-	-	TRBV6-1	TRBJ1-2	TGTGCCAGCAGCCCCGTAAGCTACCGGTGGGGCTACACCTTC	CASSPVSYRWGYTF
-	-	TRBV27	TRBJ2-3	TGTGCCAGCAGTTTGTCTAGCTCTACTGGGACAGATACGCAGTATTTT	CASSLSSSTGTDTQYF
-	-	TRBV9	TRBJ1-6	TGTGCCAGCAGCGTAGTTGGGACTTCAAATTCACCCCTCCACTTT	CASSVVGTSNSPLHF
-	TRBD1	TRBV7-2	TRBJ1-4	TGTGCCAGCAGCCGCCCAGGGACAGGAAATGAAAAACTGTTTTTT	CASSRPGTGNEKLFF
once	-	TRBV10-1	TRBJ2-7	TGCGCCAGCAGTGAATATCCCGGGGGTGGCGAGCAGTACTTC	CASSEYPGGGEQYF
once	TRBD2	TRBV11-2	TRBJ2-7	TGTGCCAGCAGATCGCCGACGGCGGGGGACTACGAGCAGTACTTC	CASRSPTAGDYEQYF
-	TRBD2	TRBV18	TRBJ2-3	TGTGCCAGCTCACCGTGGACTAGCGGGGGAAGCACAGATACGCAGTATTTT	CASSPWTSGGSTDTQYF
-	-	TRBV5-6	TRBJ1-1	TGTGCCAGCAGCTTTGGAGGGAGGTCGGTCACTGAAGCTTTCTTT	CASSFGGRSVTEAFF
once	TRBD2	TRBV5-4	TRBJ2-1	TGTGCCAGCAGATCGACTAGCGGGGGGAACAATGAGCAGTTCTTC	CASRSTSGGNNEQFF
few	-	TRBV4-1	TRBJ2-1	TGCGCCAGCAGCCAAGGACAGGTAGATGAGCAGTTCTTC	CASSQGQVDEQFF
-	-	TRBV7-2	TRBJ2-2	TGTGCCAGCAGCTCTTCTTTCGCAGGGCACACCGGGGAGCTGTTTTTT	CASSSSFAGHTGELFF
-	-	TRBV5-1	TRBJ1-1	TGCGCCAGCAGCTTGGGAGGCGGGAACACTGAAGCTTTCTTT	CASSLGGGNTEAFF
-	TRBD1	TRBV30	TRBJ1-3	TGTGCCTGTAGGCCCGGGACAGGGGTCTCTGGAAACACCATATATTTT	CACRPGTGVSGNTIYF
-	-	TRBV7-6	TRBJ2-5	TGTGCCAGCAGCTTAGTTCGGGAGAGGGTGGAGACCCAGTACTTC	CASSLVRERVETQYF
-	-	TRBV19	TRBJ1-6	TGTGCCAGTAGTATCGAGGGCCTCGATAATTCACCCCTCCACTTT	CASSIEGLDNSPLHF
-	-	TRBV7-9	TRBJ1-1	TGTGCCAGCAGCTTAGAATTCAGGGCAGCTGAAGCTTTCTTT	CASSLEFRAAEAFF
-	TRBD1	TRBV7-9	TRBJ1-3	TGTGCCAGCAGCGGAGAGGACAGGGGGCTTGGAAACACCATATATTTT	CASSGEDRGLGNTIYF
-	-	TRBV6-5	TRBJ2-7	TGTGCCAGCAGCTATAACCCAGGAAGCTACGAGCAGTACTTC	CASSYNPGSYEQYF
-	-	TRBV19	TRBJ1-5	TGTGCCAGTAGTATAGACGGGGTTGGCCAGCCCCAGCATTTT	CASSIDGVGQPQHF
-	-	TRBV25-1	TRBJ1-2	TGTGCCAGCCAGACAGAGAACTATGGCTACACCTTC	CASQTENYGYTF
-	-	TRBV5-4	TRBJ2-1	TGTGCCAGCAGCTACAACTCCTACAATGAGCAGTTCTTC	CASSYNSYNEQFF
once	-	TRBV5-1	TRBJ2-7	TGCGCCAGCAGCTTGGGAGGGGGAAGCACCTACGAGCAGTACTTC	CASSLGGGSTYEQYF
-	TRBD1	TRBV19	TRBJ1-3	TGTGCCAGTCTTGGGACAGTGGGAAACACCATATATTTT	CASLGTVGNTIYF
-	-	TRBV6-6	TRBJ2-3	TGTGCCAGCAATAACGAGCGGCCTAGCACAGATACGCAGTATTTT	CASNNERPSTDTQYF
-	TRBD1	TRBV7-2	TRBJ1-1	TGTGCCAGCAGCTTAATGCCAGGGGGGTTCACTGAAGCTTTCTTT	CASSLMPGGFTEAFF
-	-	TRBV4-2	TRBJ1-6	TGTGCCAGCAGCCAGCGCCGGCAGGTCCTCATCCCTTCCTCCTATAATTCACCCCTCCACTTT	CASSQRRQVLIPSSYNSPLHF
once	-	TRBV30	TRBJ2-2	TGTGCCTGGAGTACCAGACAGCTTAACACCGGGGAGCTGTTTTTT	CAWSTRQLNTGELFF
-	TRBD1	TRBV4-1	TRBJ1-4	TGCGCCAGCAGCCGTTTCCCAGGGGGCGCAGCAACTAATGAAAAACTGTTTTTT	CASSRFPGGAATNEKLFF
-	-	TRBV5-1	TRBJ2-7	TGCGCCAGCAGCTTGGTAGCCCGCTCCTACGAGCAGTACTTC	CASSLVARSYEQYF
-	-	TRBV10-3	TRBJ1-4	TGTGCCACCAGCGGAGGTTTTGAAAAACTGTTTTTT	CATSGGFEKLFF
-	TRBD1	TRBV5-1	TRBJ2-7	TGCGCCAGCAGCTTCGGGACAGCGTCCTACGAGCAGTACTTC	CASSFGTASYEQYF
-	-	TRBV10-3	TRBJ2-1	TGTGCCATCAGCTCCGTTTCCTACAATGAGCAGTTCTTC	CAISSVSYNEQFF
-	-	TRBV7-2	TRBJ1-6	TGTGCCAGCAGCCCGGAGGGACTGGGGCCCCTCCACTTT	CASSPEGLGPLHF
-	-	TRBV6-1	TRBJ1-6	TGTGCCAGCAGTGAGGCAGGGGTATTCTATAATTCACCCCTCCACTTT	CASSEAGVFYNSPLHF
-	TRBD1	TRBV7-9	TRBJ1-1	TGTGCCAGCCGGACAGGGGGGCGACCGGACACTGAAGCTTTCTTT	CASRTGGRPDTEAFF
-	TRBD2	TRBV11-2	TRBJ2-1	TGTGCCAGCAGTTTGAGCGGGGGGAGCTCCTACAATGAGCAGTTCTTC	CASSLSGGSSYNEQFF
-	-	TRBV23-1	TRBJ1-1	TGCGCCAGCAGTCTACCGGTTAACAAGGACCCGACGGGGACTGAAGCTTTCTTT	CASSLPVNKDPTGTEAFF
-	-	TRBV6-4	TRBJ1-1	TGTGCCAGCATCGACAGACTCAACACTGAAGCTTTCTTT	CASIDRLNTEAFF
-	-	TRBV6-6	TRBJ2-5	TGTGCCAGCAGTTCTTTCGGGGGCCAAGAGACCCAGTACTTC	CASSSFGGQETQYF
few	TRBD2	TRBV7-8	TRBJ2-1	TGTGCCAGCAGCTTTTCACCGGGACTAGGCAATGAGCAGTTCTTC	CASSFSPGLGNEQFF
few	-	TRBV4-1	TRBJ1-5	TGCGCCAGCAGCCAAGATCCCGGTGTTAACCCGCCCCAGCATTTT	CASSQDPGVNPPQHF